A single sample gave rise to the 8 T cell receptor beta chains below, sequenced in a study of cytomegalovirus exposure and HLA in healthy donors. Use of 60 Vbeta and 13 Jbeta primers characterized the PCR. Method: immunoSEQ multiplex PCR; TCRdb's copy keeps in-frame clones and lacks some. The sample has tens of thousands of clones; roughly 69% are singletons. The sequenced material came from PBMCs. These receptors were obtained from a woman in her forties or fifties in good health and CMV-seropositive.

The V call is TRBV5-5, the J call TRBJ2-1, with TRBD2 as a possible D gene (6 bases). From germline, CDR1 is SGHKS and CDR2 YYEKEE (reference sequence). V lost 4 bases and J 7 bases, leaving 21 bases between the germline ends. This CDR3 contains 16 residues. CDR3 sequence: CASSPGDWGVVNEQFF. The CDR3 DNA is TGTGCCAGCAGCCCGGGAGATTGGGGGGTTGTTAATGAGCAGTTCTTC.

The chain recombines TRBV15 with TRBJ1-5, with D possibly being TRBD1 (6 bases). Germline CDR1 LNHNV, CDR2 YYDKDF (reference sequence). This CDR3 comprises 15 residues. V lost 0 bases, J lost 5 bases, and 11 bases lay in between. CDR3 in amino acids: CATSRDRGLYQPQHF. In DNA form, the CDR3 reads TGTGCCACCAGCAGAGACAGGGGCTTATATCAGCCCCAGCATTTT.

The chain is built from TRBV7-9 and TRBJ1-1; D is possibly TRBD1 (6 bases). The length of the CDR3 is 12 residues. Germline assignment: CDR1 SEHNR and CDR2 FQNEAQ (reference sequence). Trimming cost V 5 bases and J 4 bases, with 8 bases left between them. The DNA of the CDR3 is TGTGCCAGCAGCGCGGGGGCCACTGAAGCTTTCTTT. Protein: CASSAGATEAFF.

The CDR3 DNA reads TGTGCCAGCAGCCTCACTGAAGCTTTCTTT. Residues: CASSLTEAFF. The gene calls are TRBV7-9 and TRBJ1-1; no definite D call. The CDR3 is 10 amino acids. V shed 5 bases and J shed 4 bases, with 2 bases lying between them. Germline values: CDR1 SEHNR, CDR2 FQNEAQ (reference sequence).

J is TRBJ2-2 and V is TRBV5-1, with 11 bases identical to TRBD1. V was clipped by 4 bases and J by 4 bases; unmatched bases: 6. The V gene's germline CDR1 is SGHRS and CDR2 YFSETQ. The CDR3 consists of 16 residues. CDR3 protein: CASSASGTGGTGELFF. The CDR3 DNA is TGCGCCAGCAGCGCCTCCGGGACAGGGGGCACCGGGGAGCTGTTTTTT.

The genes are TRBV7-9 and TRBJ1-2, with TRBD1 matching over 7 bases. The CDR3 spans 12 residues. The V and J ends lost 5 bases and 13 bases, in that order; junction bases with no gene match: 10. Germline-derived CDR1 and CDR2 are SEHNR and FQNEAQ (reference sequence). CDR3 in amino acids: CASSDGTALGTF. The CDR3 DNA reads TGTGCCAGCAGCGACGGGACAGCTTTAGGCACCTTC.

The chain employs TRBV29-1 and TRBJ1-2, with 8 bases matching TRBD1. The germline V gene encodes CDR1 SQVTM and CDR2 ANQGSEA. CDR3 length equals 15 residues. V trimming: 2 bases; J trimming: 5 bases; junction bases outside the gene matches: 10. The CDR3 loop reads CSVESGGRGRYGYTF. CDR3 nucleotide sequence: TGCAGCGTTGAATCAGGGGGCAGGGGGCGGTATGGCTACACCTTC.

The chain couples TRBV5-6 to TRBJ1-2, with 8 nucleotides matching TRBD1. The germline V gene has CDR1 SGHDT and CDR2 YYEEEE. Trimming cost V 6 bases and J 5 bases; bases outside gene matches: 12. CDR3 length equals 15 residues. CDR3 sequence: CASNSNRGRLYGYTF. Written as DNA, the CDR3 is TGTGCCAGCAACTCCAACAGGGGGAGGTTGTATGGCTACACCTTC.